Shown below are 21 T cell receptor beta chains from a single sample sequenced in a study of STAT5B mutations in CD4+ large granular lymphocyte leukemia. Only in-frame clones appear in the TCRdb table, and some are missing; sequencing was by immunoSEQ multiplex PCR. The sample includes about 30,000 clones, about two thirds of them seen just once. Sequenced material: CD4+ T cells from blood buffy coats. The receptors originated from a human donor in good health.

This clone was observed a handful of times. This chain connects TRBV27 to TRBJ2-1; 7 bases agree with TRBD1. This CDR3 has 13 residues. Trimming removed 6 bases from V and 15 bases from J; junction bases left unmatched: 14. Germline CDR1 MNHEY, CDR2 SMNVEV (reference sequence). The CDR3 DNA follows: TGTGCCAGCAGCAATCCGGGACAGCATTTATGGTTCTTC. This codes for CASSNPGQHLWFF.

The V and J genes are TRBV28 and TRBJ1-4, with D possibly matching TRBD1 (6 bases). In germline, CDR1 is MDHEN, CDR2 SYDVKM. The V gene lost 5 bases and the J gene lost 4 bases, with 14 bases spanning the gap. The CDR3 runs 15 residues. DNA of the CDR3: TGTGCCAGCAGTCGGTATGGGGGCGGTAATGAAAAACTGTTTTTT. Translating it yields CASSRYGGGNEKLFF.

The chain combines TRBV6-6 with TRBJ1-5; no firm D call. The germline V gene has CDR1 MNHNY and CDR2 SVGAGI (reference sequence). This CDR3 contains 13 residues. Between the trimmed V and J ends, which lost 0 bases and 15 bases, there was a span of 15 bases. CDR3 coding DNA: TGTGCCAGCAGTTACTCGGGTGACACTCGTCGGCATTTT. Amino acids: CASSYSGDTRRHF.

The chain uses TRBV10-3 and TRBJ2-7; 7 bases fit TRBD1. There are 17 residues in the CDR3. From germline, CDR1 is ENHRY and CDR2 SYGVKD. The junction had 12 bases not matched to a gene; V was cut back by 4 bases and J by 0 bases. CDR3 nucleotides: TGTGCCATCAGTGTGGTTTTCCGGGACAGCGGCTCCTACGAGCAGTACTTC. Translation gives CAISVVFRDSGSYEQYF.

V is TRBV11-3 and J is TRBJ2-3, with D unresolved. CDR1 SGHNT and CDR2 YENEEA come from the germline V gene. V was pared by 3 bases and J by 5 bases, with 3 bases between. There are 11 residues in the CDR3. The DNA of the CDR3 is TGTGCCAGCAGCTTGAGAGATACGCAGTATTTT. This encodes CASSLRDTQYF. Using reference TRBV11-3 and TRBJ2-3 for the parts outside the CDR3, the full variable domain is EAGVVQSPRYKIIEKKQPVAFWCNPISGHNTLYWYLQNLGQGPELLIRYENEEAVDDSQLPKDRFSAERLKGVDSTLKIQPAELGDSAVYLCASSLRDTQYFGPGTRLTVL.

The chain employs TRBV9 and TRBJ1-4, with TRBD1 matching over 9 bases. Germline V CDR1 and CDR2: SGDLS, YYNGEE. The CDR3 is 14 amino acids. V lost 4 bases to trimming and J lost 15 bases; unmatched junction nucleotides: 13. CDR3 bases: TGTGCCAGCAGCCCTCGACAGGGGGATAATCTATTGTTTTTT. This sequence encodes CASSPRQGDNLLFF.

The chain joins TRBV30 to TRBJ1-4; D is uncertain. From germline, CDR1 is GTSNPN and CDR2 SVGIG (reference sequence). V was trimmed by 0 bases and J by 5 bases, leaving 7 bases between them. This CDR3 spans 13 amino acids. CDR3 residues: CAWSVAHNEKLFF. CDR3 in DNA: TGTGCCTGGAGTGTGGCACACAATGAAAAACTGTTTTTT.

The chain links TRBV11-3 to TRBJ2-5, with 12 bases identical to TRBD1. The CDR3 has 15 amino acids. Trimming removed 5 bases from V and 5 bases from J; junction bases left unmatched: 6. Germline V gene lookup returns CDR1 SGHNT and CDR2 YENEEA. The CDR3, as DNA: TGTGCCAGCAGCGGGGACAGGGGGCGGCGGGAGACCCAGTACTTC. As protein: CASSGDRGRRETQYF.

The CDR3 DNA is TGTGCCAGCAGCGTAGGGGTGGGTGACACTGAAGCTTTCTTT. Protein sequence: CASSVGVGDTEAFF. The chain combines TRBV9 with TRBJ1-1, with unresolved D. V dropped 0 bases and J dropped 3 bases, with 9 bases sitting between them. CDR3 length: 14 amino acids. The germline V gene encodes CDR1 SGDLS and CDR2 YYNGEE.

This chain joins TRBV19 and TRBJ1-4; no reliable D call. Trimming pared 3 bases from V and 0 bases from J, leaving 14 bases between. CDR1 and CDR2 (germline): LNHDA, SQIVND (reference sequence). There are 17 residues in the CDR3. The CDR3 nucleotides read TGTGCCAGTAGTATTATAAGGCAGAGCACAACTAATGAAAAACTGTTTTTT. This gives the protein CASSIIRQSTTNEKLFF.

This chain links TRBV19 with TRBJ1-2; the D gene is possibly TRBD1 (5 bases). Trimming left V 6 bases short and J 4 bases short, with 12 bases between. The CDR3 consists of 13 residues. The V gene's germline CDR1 is LNHDA and CDR2 SQIVND (reference sequence). CDR3 coding DNA: TGTGCCAGTAGCCTTGACAGTTTCTATGGCTACACCTTC. Amino acids: CASSLDSFYGYTF.

The chain employs TRBV7-9 and TRBJ2-3; D gene unclear. Trimming stripped 1 base from V and 3 bases from J, with 8 bases between. Per the germline V gene, CDR1 is SEHNR and CDR2 is FQNEAQ (reference sequence). The CDR3 consists of 14 residues. This CDR3 is CASSLGPDTDTQYF. DNA for the CDR3: TGTGCCAGCAGCTTAGGGCCCGATACAGATACGCAGTATTTT.

J is TRBJ1-5 and V is TRBV6-6; D may be TRBD1 (6 bases). The CDR3 totals 13 residues. Trimming cost V 5 bases and J 5 bases, with 10 bases left between them. CDR1 and CDR2 (germline): MNHNY, SVGAGI (reference sequence). This chain's CDR3 is CASSRGGYQPQHF. In nucleotides, the CDR3 is TGTGCCAGCAGTAGGGGGGGATATCAGCCCCAGCATTTT.

The sample holds a few counts of this clone. J is TRBJ1-5 and V is TRBV19, with TRBD1 identical over 12 bases. The CDR3 extends over 14 amino acids. Germline loops: CDR1 LNHDA, CDR2 SQIVND (reference sequence). V was clipped by 5 bases and J by 6 bases; unmatched bases: 2. The CDR3 protein is CASSGTGGVQPQHF. CDR3 sequence (DNA): TGTGCCAGTAGTGGGACAGGGGGCGTTCAGCCCCAGCATTTT.

The chain joins TRBV29-1 to TRBJ1-1; 9 nucleotides agree with TRBD1. CDR3 size: 12 residues. From germline, CDR1 is SQVTM and CDR2 ANQGSEA. With V trimmed by 7 bases and J by 1 base, 1 base remained unmatched. CDR3 DNA: TGCAGCGCGGGACAGGGGAACACTGAAGCTTTCTTT. Its protein is CSAGQGNTEAFF.

The J gene is TRBJ1-2, the V gene TRBV4-2; D might be TRBD1 (5 bases). Per the germline V gene, CDR1 is LGHNA and CDR2 is YNFKEQ. V was trimmed by 0 bases and J by 5 bases, leaving 22 bases between them. This CDR3 region has 18 residues. The CDR3 sequence: CASSQDRPGTTIPYGYTF. The DNA of the CDR3 is TGTGCCAGCAGCCAAGATCGGCCGGGGACCACTATTCCGTATGGCTACACCTTC.

The gene calls are TRBV7-8 and TRBJ2-3; D unclear. The CDR3 sequence is 13 residues long. Trimming shortened V by 5 bases and J by 6 bases, and 12 bases separated the two germline ends. Germline lookup yields CDR1 SGHVS and CDR2 FQNEAQ. CDR3 nucleotide sequence: TGTGCCAGCAGCCCGTATCATGGGGATACGCAGTATTTT. Translation: CASSPYHGDTQYF.

The genes are TRBV9 and TRBJ1-1; D is unclear. V lost 4 bases and J lost 2, with 15 bases in between. Per germline, CDR1 SGDLS and CDR2 YYNGEE. The CDR3 consists of 15 residues. The CDR3 protein is CASSSSSGPNTEAFF. Written as DNA, the CDR3 is TGTGCCAGCAGCTCAAGTTCCGGGCCTAACACTGAAGCTTTCTTT.

The rearrangement joins TRBV5-6 to TRBJ1-5; 8 bases map to TRBD1. The J segment lost 1 base and the V segment lost 1 base, leaving 1 base of the junction unmatched. Looked up from germline, CDR1 is SGHDT and CDR2 is YYEEEE. The length of the CDR3 is 15 residues. This CDR3 is CASSLRQGSNQPQHF. CDR3 nucleotide sequence: TGTGCCAGCAGCTTGAGACAGGGGAGCAATCAGCCCCAGCATTTT.

V and J are TRBV5-1 and TRBJ1-2; 7 bases line up with TRBD1. The CDR3 contains 16 residues. V lost 2 bases and J lost 6; bases outside the gene matches: 13. Germline V gene data show CDR1 as SGHRS and CDR2 as YFSETQ. CDR3 amino acids: CASSFGQVLRWDGYTF. In nucleotides, the CDR3 is TGCGCCAGCAGCTTCGGACAGGTGCTACGATGGGATGGCTACACCTTC.

J is TRBJ2-3 and V is TRBV4-1; 10 bases are shared with TRBD1. Germline CDR1 MGHRA, CDR2 YSYEKL. The CDR3 covers 18 residues. After removal of 2 bases from V and 0 bases from J, the junction contained 8 bases not matched to a gene. This chain's CDR3 is CASSQRGTGEVSTDTQYF. The CDR3 nucleotides read TGCGCCAGCAGCCAAAGAGGGACAGGGGAGGTCAGCACAGATACGCAGTATTTT.